This T cell receptor beta chain was found in a study of blood T cell repertoires in COVID-19. Study-level information: Samples taken during acute and convalescent COVID-19 were collected in the United States, Italy and Spain. T cells, B-cell-depleted T cells, or PBMCs provided the cDNA or gDNA that served as material.

Original analysis: From reference gene primer amplification, estimates of nucleated cell counts were derived. Sequenced by immunoSEQ multiplex PCR; TCRdb stores in-frame clones only, minus some. From that table come the V and J calls and clone size; the DNA was used to work out D and trimming. Of more than 100,000 clones in the sample, approximately 88% were seen once. The CDR3 extends over 14 amino acids. Germline-derived CDR1 and CDR2 are MNHNY and SVGAGI (reference sequence). V lost 6 bases and J lost 9; bases outside the gene matches: 11. The rearrangement joins TRBV6-6 to TRBJ2-5; 9 bases agree with TRBD1. Sequencing used peripheral blood. This sequence originates from an older man with active COVID-19. CDR3 region: CASSPGQGRGSQYF. CDR3 nucleotide sequence: TGTGCCAGCAGCCCAGGACAGGGGCGCGGGTCCCAGTACTTC.